This entry is about one T cell receptor (beta chain). Profiling relied on immunoSEQ multiplex PCR, and the TCRdb table lists in-frame clones only, not all of them. In the table there are about 380,000 clones, 85% to 95% of which are singletons. The source of the sample is a study of shared T cell receptors in the human thymus. CDR3 size: 15 residues. The germline gives CDR1 SGHTA, CDR2 FQGNSA. V dropped 3 bases and J dropped 1 base, with 11 bases sitting between them. This TCR was recovered from a human donor. Sequencing input: thymocytes. This chain connects TRBV7-2 to TRBJ2-3; D is perhaps TRBD1 (6 bases). CDR3 DNA sequence: TGTGCCAGCAGCTTGTATCCAGGGGGCACAGATACGCAGTATTTT. Translation gives CASSLYPGGTDTQYF.